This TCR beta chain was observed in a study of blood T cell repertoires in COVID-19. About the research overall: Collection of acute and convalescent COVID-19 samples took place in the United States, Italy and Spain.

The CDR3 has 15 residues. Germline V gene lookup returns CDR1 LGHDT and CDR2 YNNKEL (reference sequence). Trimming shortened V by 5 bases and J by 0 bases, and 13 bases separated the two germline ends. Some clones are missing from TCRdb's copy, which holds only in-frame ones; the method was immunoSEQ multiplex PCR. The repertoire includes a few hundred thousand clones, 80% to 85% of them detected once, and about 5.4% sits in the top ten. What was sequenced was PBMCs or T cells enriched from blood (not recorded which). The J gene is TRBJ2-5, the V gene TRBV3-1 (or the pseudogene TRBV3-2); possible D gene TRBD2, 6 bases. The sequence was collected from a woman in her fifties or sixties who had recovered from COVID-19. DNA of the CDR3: TGTGCCAGCAGCTCCCGAGGGACTCACCAAGAGACCCAGTACTTC. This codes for CASSSRGTHQETQYF.